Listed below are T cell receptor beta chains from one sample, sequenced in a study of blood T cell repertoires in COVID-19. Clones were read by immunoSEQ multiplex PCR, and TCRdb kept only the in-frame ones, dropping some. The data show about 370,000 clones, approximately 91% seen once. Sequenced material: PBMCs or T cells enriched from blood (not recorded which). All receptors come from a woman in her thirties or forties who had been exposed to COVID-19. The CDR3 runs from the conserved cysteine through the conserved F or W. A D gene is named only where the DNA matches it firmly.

TGTGCCATCAGTGAAGGACAGGGGAATTCACCCCTCCACTTT,CAISEGQGNSPLHF,TRBD1,TRBJ1-6,TRBV10-3
TGTGCCAGCAGCCCCGGGACTATGAACACTGAAGCTTTCTTT,CASSPGTMNTEAFF,-,TRBJ1-1,TRBV7-9
TGTGCCAGCAGTGGCGGGACTGCTTCCTACAATGAGCAGTTCTTC,CASSGGTASYNEQFF,-,TRBJ2-1,TRBV2
TGTGCCAGCAGCTTAGATTCTAGCGGGGTCTTAGATGAGCAGTTCTTC,CASSLDSSGVLDEQFF,TRBD2,TRBJ2-1,TRBV11-3
TGTGCCAGCAGTTTACTAGCTCTCACGAGGGATACGCAGTATTTT,CASSLLALTRDTQYF,-,TRBJ2-3,TRBV7-2
TGTGCCAGCAGCTTGGGCAGGGAAGTCTATGGCTACACCTTC,CASSLGREVYGYTF,-,TRBJ1-2,TRBV7-2
TGCGCCAGCAGCCGGGCCGGGACTAGCGTCACAGATACGCAGTATTTT,CASSRAGTSVTDTQYF,TRBD2,TRBJ2-3,TRBV5-1
TGTGCCAGCAGCTTGGAGCGCAATGAGCAGTTCTTC,CASSLERNEQFF,-,TRBJ2-1,TRBV5-6
TGTGCCAGTAGTCCCGGACCCACAGGGGCGACTGAAGCTTTCTTT,CASSPGPTGATEAFF,TRBD1,TRBJ1-1,TRBV19
TGTGCCTGGAGTCGGCTGGGGACTGCGTACGAGCAGTACTTC,CAWSRLGTAYEQYF,-,TRBJ2-7,TRBV30
TGTGCCAGCAGTCTCGGACTAGCGGGGAATGAGCAGTTCTTC,CASSLGLAGNEQFF,TRBD2,TRBJ2-1,TRBV11-3
TGTGCCAGCTCACCGGCGGACAACTCTGGAAACACCATATATTTT,CASSPADNSGNTIYF,-,TRBJ1-3,TRBV18
TGTGCCAGCAGCACTAGACAGGGTAGTGACGAGCAGTACTTC,CASSTRQGSDEQYF,TRBD1,TRBJ2-7,TRBV7-2